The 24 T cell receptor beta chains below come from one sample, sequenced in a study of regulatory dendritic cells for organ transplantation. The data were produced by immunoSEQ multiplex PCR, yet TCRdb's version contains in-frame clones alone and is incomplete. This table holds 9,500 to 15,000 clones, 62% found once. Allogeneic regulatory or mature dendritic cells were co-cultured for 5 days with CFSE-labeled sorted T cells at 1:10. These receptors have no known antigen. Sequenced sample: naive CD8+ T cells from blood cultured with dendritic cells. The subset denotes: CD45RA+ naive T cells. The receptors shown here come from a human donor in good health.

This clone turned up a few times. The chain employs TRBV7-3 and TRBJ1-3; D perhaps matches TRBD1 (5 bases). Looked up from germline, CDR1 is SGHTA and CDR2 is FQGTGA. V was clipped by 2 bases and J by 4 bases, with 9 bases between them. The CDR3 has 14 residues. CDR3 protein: CASSLLGAGNTIYF. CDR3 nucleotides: TGTGCCAGCAGCTTACTAGGGGCCGGAAACACCATATATTTT.

CDR3 DNA sequence: TGTGCCAGCAGTGAGTTCCCAGGGTTGGATGGCTACACCTTC. It specifies CASSEFPGLDGYTF. This chain uses TRBV6-4 with TRBJ1-2; D may be TRBD1 (5 bases). Trimming left V 3 bases short and J 6 bases short, with 14 bases between. Germline-derived CDR1 and CDR2 are MRHNA and SNTAGT. The CDR3 sequence is 14 residues long.

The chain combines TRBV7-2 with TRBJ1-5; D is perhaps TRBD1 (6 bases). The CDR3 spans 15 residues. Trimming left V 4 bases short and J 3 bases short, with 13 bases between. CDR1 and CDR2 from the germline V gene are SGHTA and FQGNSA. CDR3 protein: CASSSTGLDNQPQHF. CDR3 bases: TGTGCCAGCAGCTCCACAGGGTTGGACAATCAGCCCCAGCATTTT.

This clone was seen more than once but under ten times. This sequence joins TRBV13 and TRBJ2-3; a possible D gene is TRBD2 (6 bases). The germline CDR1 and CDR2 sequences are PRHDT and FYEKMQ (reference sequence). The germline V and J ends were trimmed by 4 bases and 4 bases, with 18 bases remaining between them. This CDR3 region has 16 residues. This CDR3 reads CASSSTGLLRADTQYF. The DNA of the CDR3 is TGTGCCAGCAGCTCAACGGGACTCCTAAGGGCAGATACGCAGTATTTT.

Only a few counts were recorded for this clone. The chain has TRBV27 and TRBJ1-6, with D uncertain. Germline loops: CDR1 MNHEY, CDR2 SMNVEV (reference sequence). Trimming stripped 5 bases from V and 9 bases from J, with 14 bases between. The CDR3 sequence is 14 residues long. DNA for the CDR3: TGTGCCAGCAGTCCGGGAATGGGAGGTTCACCCCTCCACTTT. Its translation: CASSPGMGGSPLHF.

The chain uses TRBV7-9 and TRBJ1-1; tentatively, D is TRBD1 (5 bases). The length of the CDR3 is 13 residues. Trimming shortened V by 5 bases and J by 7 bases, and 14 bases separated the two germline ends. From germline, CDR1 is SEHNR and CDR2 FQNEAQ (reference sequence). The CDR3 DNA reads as TGTGCCAGCAGCCACCCGACAGCGGGTGAAGCTTTCTTT. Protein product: CASSHPTAGEAFF. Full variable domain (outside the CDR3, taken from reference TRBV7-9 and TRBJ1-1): DTGVSQNPRHKITKRGQNVTFRCDPISEHNRLYWYRQTLGQGPEFLTYFQNEAQLEKSRLLSDRFSAERPKGSFSTLEIQRTEQGDSAMYLCASSHPTAGEAFFGQGTRLTVV.

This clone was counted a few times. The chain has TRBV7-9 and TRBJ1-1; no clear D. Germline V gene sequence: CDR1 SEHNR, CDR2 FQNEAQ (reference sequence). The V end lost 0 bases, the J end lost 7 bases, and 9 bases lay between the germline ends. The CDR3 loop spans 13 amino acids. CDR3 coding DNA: TGTGCCAGCAGCTTAGCGACCGGGATTGAAGCTTTCTTT. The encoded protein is CASSLATGIEAFF.

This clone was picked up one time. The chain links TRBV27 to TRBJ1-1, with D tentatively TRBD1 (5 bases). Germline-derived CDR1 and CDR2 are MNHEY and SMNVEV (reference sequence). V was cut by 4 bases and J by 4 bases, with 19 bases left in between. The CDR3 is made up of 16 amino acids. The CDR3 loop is CASSSNSGLRTTEAFF. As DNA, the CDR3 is TGTGCCAGCAGTTCGAATTCAGGGCTCCGGACCACTGAAGCTTTCTTT.

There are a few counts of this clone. CDR3 coding DNA: TGTGCCAGCAGTTACGGGGGACTACCGGCCTACGAGCAGTACTTC. Protein: CASSYGGLPAYEQYF. The chain is built from TRBV6-5 and TRBJ2-7; 7 nucleotides align to TRBD2. V dropped 2 bases and J dropped 2; count of bases not matched to a gene: 6. Germline V gene sequence: CDR1 MNHEY, CDR2 SVGAGI. The CDR3 length is 15 residues.

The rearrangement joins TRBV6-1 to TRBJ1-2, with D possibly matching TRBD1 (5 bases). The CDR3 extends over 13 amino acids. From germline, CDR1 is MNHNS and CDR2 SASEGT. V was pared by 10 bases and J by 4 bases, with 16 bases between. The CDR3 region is CAILTSRVYGYTF. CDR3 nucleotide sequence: TGTGCCATCCTGACCAGCAGGGTCTATGGCTACACCTTC.

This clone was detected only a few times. The CDR3, as DNA: TGTGCCAGTAGTAGTACAGGGAGCTCCTACAATGAGCAGTTCTTC. Translating gives CASSSTGSSYNEQFF. The chain recombines TRBV19 with TRBJ2-1, with D perhaps TRBD1 (6 bases). Trimming pared 4 bases from V and 0 bases from J, leaving 10 bases between. The CDR3 extends over 15 amino acids. Germline CDR1 is LNHDA and CDR2 is SQIVND (reference sequence).

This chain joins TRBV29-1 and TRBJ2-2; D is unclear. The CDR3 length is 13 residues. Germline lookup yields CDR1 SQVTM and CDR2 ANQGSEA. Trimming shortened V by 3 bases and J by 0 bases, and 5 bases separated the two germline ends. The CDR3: CSVDTPNTGELFF. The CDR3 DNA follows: TGCAGCGTTGACACACCGAACACCGGGGAGCTGTTTTTT.

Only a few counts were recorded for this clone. This CDR3 reads CASSLALDSRFEYF. In DNA form, the CDR3 reads TGCGCCAGCAGCTTGGCCCTAGACTCCAGATTTGAGTACTTC. The chain has TRBV5-1 and TRBJ2-7, with D unclear. The ends were cut back, 0 bases at V and 11 bases at J, with 18 bases in the middle. Germline CDR1 reads SGHRS; CDR2 reads YFSETQ. This CDR3 contains 14 residues.

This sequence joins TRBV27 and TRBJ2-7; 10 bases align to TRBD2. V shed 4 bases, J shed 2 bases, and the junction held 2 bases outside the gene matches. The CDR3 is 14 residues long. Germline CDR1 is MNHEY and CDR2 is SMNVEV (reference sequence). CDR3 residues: CASSSGLATYEQYF. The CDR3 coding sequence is TGTGCCAGCAGTTCGGGACTAGCGACCTACGAGCAGTACTTC.

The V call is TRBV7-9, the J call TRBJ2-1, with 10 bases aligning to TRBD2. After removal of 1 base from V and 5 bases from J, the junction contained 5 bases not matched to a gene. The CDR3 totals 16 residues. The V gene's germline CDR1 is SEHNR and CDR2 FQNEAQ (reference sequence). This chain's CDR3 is CASSLDSGGFNNEQFF. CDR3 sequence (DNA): TGTGCCAGCAGCTTAGATAGCGGGGGGTTCAACAATGAGCAGTTCTTC.

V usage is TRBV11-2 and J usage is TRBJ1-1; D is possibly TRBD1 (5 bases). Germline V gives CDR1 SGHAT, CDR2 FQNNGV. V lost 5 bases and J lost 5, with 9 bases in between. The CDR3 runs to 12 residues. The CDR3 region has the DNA TGTGCCAGCAGCCCGGGGGGAACTGAAGCTTTCTTT. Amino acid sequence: CASSPGGTEAFF.

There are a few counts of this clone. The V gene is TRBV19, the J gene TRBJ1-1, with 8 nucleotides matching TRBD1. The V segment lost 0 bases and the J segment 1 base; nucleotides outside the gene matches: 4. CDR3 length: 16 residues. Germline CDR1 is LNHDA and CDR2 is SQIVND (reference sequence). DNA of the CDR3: TGTGCCAGTAGTATAGACCGGACAGGGTCGAACACTGAAGCTTTCTTT. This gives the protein CASSIDRTGSNTEAFF.

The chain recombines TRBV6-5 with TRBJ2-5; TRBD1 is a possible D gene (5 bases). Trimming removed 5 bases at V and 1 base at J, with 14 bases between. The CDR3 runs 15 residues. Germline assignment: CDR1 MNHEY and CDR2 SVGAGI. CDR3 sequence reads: CASSNRQPFQETQYF. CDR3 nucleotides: TGTGCCAGCAGTAATCGACAGCCATTCCAAGAGACCCAGTACTTC.

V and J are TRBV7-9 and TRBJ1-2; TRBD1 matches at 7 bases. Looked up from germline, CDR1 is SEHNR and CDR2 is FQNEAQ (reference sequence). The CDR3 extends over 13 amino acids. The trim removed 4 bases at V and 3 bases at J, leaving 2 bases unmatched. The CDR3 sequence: CASSSDRDYGYTF. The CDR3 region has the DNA TGTGCCAGCAGCTCCGACAGGGACTATGGCTACACCTTC.

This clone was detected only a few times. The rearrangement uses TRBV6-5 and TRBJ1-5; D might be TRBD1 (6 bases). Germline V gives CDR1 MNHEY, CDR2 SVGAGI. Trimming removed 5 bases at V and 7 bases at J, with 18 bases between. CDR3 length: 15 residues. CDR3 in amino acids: CASSPWGGLGQPQHF. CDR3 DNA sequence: TGTGCCAGCAGTCCCTGGGGGGGGCTAGGGCAGCCCCAGCATTTT.

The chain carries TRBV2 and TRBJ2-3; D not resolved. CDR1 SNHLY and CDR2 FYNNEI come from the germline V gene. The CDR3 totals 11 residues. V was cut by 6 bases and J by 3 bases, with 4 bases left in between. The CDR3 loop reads CASRETDTQYF. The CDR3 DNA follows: TGTGCCAGCAGGGAGACAGATACGCAGTATTTT.

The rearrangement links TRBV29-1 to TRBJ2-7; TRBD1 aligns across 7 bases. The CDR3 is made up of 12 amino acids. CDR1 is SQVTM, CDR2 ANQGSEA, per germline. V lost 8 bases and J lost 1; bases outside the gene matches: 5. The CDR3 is CSFRDSSYEQYF. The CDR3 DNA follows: TGCAGCTTCCGGGACAGTTCCTACGAGCAGTACTTC.

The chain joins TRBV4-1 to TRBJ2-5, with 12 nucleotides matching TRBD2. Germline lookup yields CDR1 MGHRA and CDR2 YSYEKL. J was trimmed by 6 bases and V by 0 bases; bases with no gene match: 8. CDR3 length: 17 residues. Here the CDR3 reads CASSQDKLAGGGKTQYF. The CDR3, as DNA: TGCGCCAGCAGCCAAGATAAACTAGCGGGGGGCGGGAAGACCCAGTACTTC.

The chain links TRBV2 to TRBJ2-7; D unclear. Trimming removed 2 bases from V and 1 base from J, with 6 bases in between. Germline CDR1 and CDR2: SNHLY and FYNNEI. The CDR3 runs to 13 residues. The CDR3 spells CASSETQSYEQYF. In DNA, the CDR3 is TGTGCCAGCAGTGAAACCCAGTCCTACGAGCAGTACTTC. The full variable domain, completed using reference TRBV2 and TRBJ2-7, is EPEVTQTPSHQVTQMGQEVILRCVPISNHLYFYWYRQILGQKVEFLVSFYNNEISEKSEIFDDQFSVERPDGSNFTLKIRSTKLEDSAMYFCASSETQSYEQYFGPGTRLTVT.